This TCR beta chain was captured in a study of shared clonotypes between healthy human individuals. The overall study: Three plates each covered CD4 naive and memory; CD8 naive two, CD8 memory one.

Comments on this clone: Its antigen is currently unknown.

Here immunoSEQ multiplex PCR was the method, and the copy in TCRdb shows in-frame clones only, minus some. The sample shows more than 1.2 million clones, around 98.5% of them seen only once. Notes on the study in general: With a handful of donors compared, 4.5% to 6.5% of naive CD4 clonotypes were shared.

The germline gives CDR1 LNHDA, CDR2 SQIVND (reference sequence). Trimming pared 2 bases from V and 0 bases from J, leaving 8 bases between. The CDR3 runs to 14 residues. This receptor was taken from a man aged 25-45 years in good health. The material sequenced was naive CD4+ T cells sorted from blood. The subset here: CD45RA+ positively selected. The chain combines TRBV19 with TRBJ2-7; D gene uncertain. This chain's CDR3 is CASSITADSYEQYF. The CDR3, as DNA: TGTGCCAGTAGTATAACGGCGGACTCCTACGAGCAGTACTTC.